This T cell receptor beta chain was identified in a study of cytomegalovirus exposure and HLA in healthy donors. With 0 bases removed from V and 0 bases from J, the gap between germline ends came to 14 bases. Germline CDR1 and CDR2: KGHSH and LQKENI. The CDR3 is 17 residues long. PCR involved 60 Vbeta and 13 Jbeta primers. The protocol was immunoSEQ multiplex PCR, while the TCRdb copy is restricted to in-frame clones and leaves out a portion. In the table there are about 170,000 clones, more than 70% of which are singletons. Material for sequencing was PBMCs. This receptor was taken from a male donor in good health and CMV-seronegative. The chain combines TRBV18 with TRBJ1-2; tentative D call: TRBD1 (6 bases). The CDR3 nucleotides read TGTGCCAGCTCACCACCGGAGACAGGATTTTCTAACTATGGCTACACCTTC. It codes for CASSPPETGFSNYGYTF.